This passage covers 21 T cell receptor beta chains from one sample sequenced in a study of technical replicates of blood from a few donors. Generated by immunoSEQ multiplex PCR, the TCRdb table keeps only in-frame clones and is missing some. Of tens of thousands of clones in the sample, about 88% were seen once. Input material: PBMCs. The origin of the receptors is a human donor in good health. Some clones in this sample may be carry-over from other donors' samples.

The table lists this clone with a count of one. The chain recombines TRBV30 with TRBJ2-3, with D possibly TRBD2 on 6 matching bases. The CDR3 runs 14 residues. V lost 4 bases, J lost 0 bases, and 11 bases lay in between. Germline V gives CDR1 GTSNPN, CDR2 SVGIG (reference sequence). The CDR3 sequence: CAWTYSGSTDTQYF. The CDR3 nucleotides read TGTGCCTGGACCTACAGCGGGAGCACAGATACGCAGTATTTT.

The chain has TRBV11-2 and TRBJ2-7; TRBD2 agrees at 11 bases. The CDR3 length is 17 residues. Germline V gene lookup returns CDR1 SGHAT and CDR2 FQNNGV. The J segment lost 2 bases and the V segment lost 1 base, leaving 7 bases of the junction unmatched. The CDR3 loop is CASSLAPTSGSPYEQYF. The CDR3 DNA is TGTGCCAGCAGCTTAGCTCCCACTAGCGGGAGCCCCTACGAGCAGTACTTC.

This clone was recorded once. The V and J genes are TRBV4-1 and TRBJ1-4; 11 bases are shared with TRBD1. This CDR3 is 16 amino acids long. The V gene end was trimmed by 3 bases and the J gene end by 8 bases; junction bases not matched to a gene: 8. The germline gives CDR1 MGHRA, CDR2 YSYEKL. CDR3 residues: CASSHVPGQGEEKLFF. Written as DNA, the CDR3 is TGCGCCAGCAGCCATGTTCCGGGACAGGGGGAGGAAAAACTGTTTTTT.

This sequence joins TRBV6-1 and TRBJ1-6; 7 bases are a match to TRBD1. Germline loops: CDR1 MNHNS, CDR2 SASEGT. J was trimmed by 5 bases and V by 2 bases; bases with no gene match: 3. The length of the CDR3 is 15 residues. CDR3 loop: CASSERGTDNSPLHF. CDR3 nucleotide sequence: TGTGCCAGCAGTGAAAGGGGGACAGATAATTCACCCCTCCACTTT.

The chain links TRBV5-1 to TRBJ2-3; TRBD2 matches 10 bases. V gave up 3 bases and J gave up 2 bases; unmatched junction bases: 9. Looked up from germline, CDR1 is SGHRS and CDR2 is YFSETQ. The length of the CDR3 is 17 residues. CDR3: CASSYPLAGAVTDTQYF. For the CDR3, the DNA is TGCGCCAGCAGCTACCCCCTAGCGGGGGCCGTCACAGATACGCAGTATTTT.

The gene calls are TRBV11-2 and TRBJ2-3; D ambiguous. Trimming took 2 bases from V and 0 from J, leaving 6 bases between them. This CDR3 has 14 amino acids. In germline, CDR1 is SGHAT, CDR2 FQNNGV. DNA for the CDR3: TGTGCCAGCAGCTTAAGGCGGAGCACAGATACGCAGTATTTT. This codes for CASSLRRSTDTQYF.

This clone was seen just once. The chain couples TRBV19 to TRBJ2-7; 8 bases align to TRBD2. Germline-derived CDR1 and CDR2 are LNHDA and SQIVND (reference sequence). V lost 5 bases to trimming and J lost 5 bases; unmatched junction nucleotides: 5. The CDR3 runs 13 residues. CDR3 DNA sequence: TGTGCCAGTAGTTTAGGACTAGCCGACGAGCAGTACTTC. Translation gives CASSLGLADEQYF.

V and J are TRBV5-1 and TRBJ2-2, with D possibly TRBD2 on 5 matching bases. Trimming removed 4 bases at V and 5 bases at J, with 12 bases between. The length of the CDR3 is 14 residues. CDR1 and CDR2 (germline): SGHRS, YFSETQ. The CDR3: CASSTGEKTGELFF. The DNA for the CDR3 is TGCGCCAGCAGCACCGGGGAGAAGACCGGGGAGCTGTTTTTT.

The chain uses TRBV19 and TRBJ2-1, with 7 bases fitting TRBD2. In germline, CDR1 is LNHDA, CDR2 SQIVND (reference sequence). Germline trimming cut 6 bases from V and 6 bases from J; bases unmatched to any gene: 11. The CDR3 totals 15 residues. The CDR3 region is CASRSRTAGVNEQFF. The CDR3 coding sequence is TGTGCCAGTAGATCTCGGACGGCGGGGGTCAATGAGCAGTTCTTC.

V usage is TRBV6-5 and J usage is TRBJ1-1; 7 nucleotides line up with TRBD1. The V segment lost 4 bases and the J segment 5 bases; nucleotides outside the gene matches: 10. Germline V CDR1 and CDR2: MNHEY, SVGAGI. This CDR3 is built from 15 residues. CDR3 coding DNA: TGTGCCAGCAGTTTCGGGACAGCGGTGATGACTGAAGCTTTCTTT. As protein: CASSFGTAVMTEAFF.

The rearrangement joins TRBV4-2 to TRBJ2-2; 7 nucleotides agree with TRBD2. Germline-derived CDR1 and CDR2 are LGHNA and YNFKEQ. The CDR3 is 18 residues long. Losses at the gene ends were 1 base for V and 3 bases for J; bases not matched to a gene: 11. CDR3 sequence reads: CASSQGAASGGHTGELFF. The DNA of the CDR3 is TGTGCCAGCAGCCAAGGAGCCGCTAGCGGAGGGCACACCGGGGAGCTGTTTTTT.

The CDR3, as DNA: TGTGCCTGGAGTGGGGGACTAGCGGGAGAAAATGAGCAGTTCTTC. It is translated as CAWSGGLAGENEQFF. This chain connects TRBV30 to TRBJ2-1, with 14 nucleotides matching TRBD2. The CDR3 is made up of 15 amino acids. Germline-derived CDR1 and CDR2 are GTSNPN and SVGIG (reference sequence). V lost 1 base, J lost 7 bases, and 3 bases stayed unmatched.

The genes are TRBV20-1 and TRBJ2-5, with D maybe TRBD1 (6 bases). The CDR3 is 11 amino acids. V was clipped by 5 bases and J by 7 bases, with 11 bases between them. Germline V gives CDR1 DFQATT, CDR2 SNEGSKA (reference sequence). The CDR3 sequence is CSAGGRGTQYF. CDR3 in DNA: TGCAGTGCTGGGGGCCGGGGGACCCAGTACTTC.

The rearrangement links TRBV4-1 to TRBJ2-7; D remains unclear. CDR1 is MGHRA and CDR2 is YSYEKL in the germline V gene. Trimming took 4 bases from V and 2 from J, leaving 9 bases between them. The CDR3 runs to 13 residues. In DNA, the CDR3 is TGCGCCAGCAGCCTGGGCACCACCTACGAGCAGTACTTC. Residues: CASSLGTTYEQYF.

The chain recombines TRBV15 with TRBJ1-4; D remains ambiguous. The CDR3 totals 14 residues. From germline, CDR1 is LNHNV and CDR2 YYDKDF (reference sequence). The ends were cut back, 3 bases at V and 5 bases at J, with 10 bases in the middle. Written as DNA, the CDR3 is TGTGCCACCAGCAGCCTGGAGTCGAATGAAAAACTGTTTTTT. It codes for CATSSLESNEKLFF.

The rearrangement uses TRBV7-9 and TRBJ2-7, with 13 bases matching TRBD2. Germline loops: CDR1 SEHNR, CDR2 FQNEAQ (reference sequence). The V and J ends lost 1 base and 6 bases, in that order; junction bases with no gene match: 12. The CDR3 length is 18 residues. CDR3 DNA sequence: TGTGCCAGCAGCTTAGGATGGGGACTAGCGGGATCGGAACGCGAGCAGTACTTC. Encoded protein: CASSLGWGLAGSEREQYF.

CDR3 sequence (DNA): TGTGCCAGCAGCTTATTGGCAGGGGGCCAGGAGACTGAAGCTTTCTTT. Its translation: CASSLLAGGQETEAFF. This chain joins TRBV11-2 and TRBJ1-1, with 8 bases fitting TRBD1. The CDR3 consists of 16 residues. Trimming at V came to 2 bases and at J to 5 bases, leaving 10 bases not matched to a gene. Germline assignment: CDR1 SGHAT and CDR2 FQNNGV.

This clone was seen a few times. V gene TRBV5-1 combines with J gene TRBJ1-6; D call uncertain. This CDR3 has 16 amino acids. V lost 4 bases to trimming and J lost 8 bases, with 19 bases between them. CDR1 is SGHRS, CDR2 YFSETQ, per germline. The CDR3 DNA reads TGCGCCAGCAGCCCGGGATGGGCGTCCAGGCATTCACCCCTCCACTTT. The encoded protein is CASSPGWASRHSPLHF.

The J gene is TRBJ2-7, the V gene TRBV11-3, with TRBD1 matching over 9 bases. V lost 10 bases to trimming and J lost 6 bases; unmatched junction nucleotides: 10. The CDR3 loop spans 13 amino acids. CDR1 is SGHNT, CDR2 YENEEA, per germline. The CDR3 loop reads CAINRGRESEQYF. The CDR3 DNA is TGTGCCATTAACAGGGGGCGCGAAAGCGAGCAGTACTTC.

This clone has only a few counts. This chain joins TRBV4-2 and TRBJ2-2, with 7 bases aligning to TRBD2. The CDR3 runs to 17 residues. Unmatched junction bases numbered 10, after V lost 3 bases and J lost 3 bases. Germline CDR1 is LGHNA and CDR2 is YNFKEQ. The CDR3: CASSQGLRGSHTGELFF. The CDR3 DNA reads as TGTGCCAGCAGCCAGGGTCTCCGCGGGAGTCACACCGGGGAGCTGTTTTTT.

Here the CDR3 DNA reads TGTGCCAGCAGCTTGGAACCAGCGGATACGCAGTATTTT. Its protein product is CASSLEPADTQYF. The chain joins TRBV5-4 to TRBJ2-3; the D is unclear. This CDR3 is 13 amino acids long. Germline loops: CDR1 SGHNT, CDR2 YYREEE (reference sequence). The V and J ends lost 0 bases and 6 bases respectively, with 8 bases between them.